This TCR beta chain emerged from a study of T cell responses to AZD1222 COVID-19 vaccine. Study at large: Second-dose intervals of approximately 4 or approximately 12 weeks were pooled.

Clones were read by immunoSEQ multiplex PCR, and TCRdb kept only the in-frame ones, dropping some. The table lists about 110,000 clones, 92% of them singletons. CDR3 length: 15 residues. CDR1 and CDR2 (germline): KGHSH, LQKENI. V was cut by 6 bases and J by 2 bases, with 14 bases left in between. Study-level points and caveats: Clonal diversity may have been underestimated, and the donors were mostly white British, with more females than males. Spike-specific TCRs gained breadth and depth after people received two AZD1222 doses. Baseline serostatus was positive in only 5 to 7 AZD1222 recipients.

To note about this clone: The antigen remains unidentified.

The receptor's source is an adult in good health. This material consisted of peripheral blood, taken on day 0 of AZD1222 vaccination. This rearrangement joins TRBV18 to TRBJ1-5, with D perhaps TRBD1 (5 bases). CDR3 residues: CASSLTGGGNQPQHF. CDR3 bases: TGTGCCAGCTCCCTAACCGGGGGGGGCAATCAGCCCCAGCATTTT.